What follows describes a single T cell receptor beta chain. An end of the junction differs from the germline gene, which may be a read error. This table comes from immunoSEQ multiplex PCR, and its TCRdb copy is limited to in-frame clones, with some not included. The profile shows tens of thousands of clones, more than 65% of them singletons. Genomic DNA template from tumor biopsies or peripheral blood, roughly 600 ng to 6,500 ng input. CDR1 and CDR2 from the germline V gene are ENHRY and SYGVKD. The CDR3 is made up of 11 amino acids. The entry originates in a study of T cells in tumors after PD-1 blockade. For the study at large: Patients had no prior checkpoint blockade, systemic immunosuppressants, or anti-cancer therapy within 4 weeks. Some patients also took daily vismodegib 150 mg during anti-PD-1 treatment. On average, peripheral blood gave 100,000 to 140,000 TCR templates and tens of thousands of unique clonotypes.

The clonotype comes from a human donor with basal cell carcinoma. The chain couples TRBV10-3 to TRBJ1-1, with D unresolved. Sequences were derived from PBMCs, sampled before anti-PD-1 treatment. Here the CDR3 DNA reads TGTGCCACCAGTGAGTACACTGAAGCTTTCTTT. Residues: CATSEYTEAFF.